This TCR beta chain derives from a study of blood T cell repertoires in COVID-19. Study summary: Sites in the United States, Italy and Spain provided acute and convalescent COVID-19 samples.

Produced via immunoSEQ multiplex PCR; TCRdb's table is partial and in-frame only. The sample carries 120,000 or so clones, 79% recorded once. The CDR3 runs to 15 residues. Trimming took off 2 bases at V and 4 bases at J, with 12 bases between the two ends. CDR1 is SGHTA and CDR2 is FQGTGA in the germline V gene. The TCR comes from a middle-aged man with active or convalescent COVID-19. What was sequenced was peripheral blood. The chain links TRBV7-3 to TRBJ1-3; D is undetermined. The CDR3 loop reads CASSLGPELGNTIYF. The DNA of the CDR3 is TGTGCCAGCAGCTTAGGGCCCGAGCTAGGAAACACCATATATTTT.